This T cell receptor beta chain was sequenced in a study of blood T cell repertoires in COVID-19. This clone was detected only once. The method was immunoSEQ multiplex PCR; TCRdb's version includes in-frame clones alone and lacks a portion of them. The sample contains about 83,000 clones, around 90% of which appear only once. V gave up 3 bases and J gave up 0 bases, with 15 bases separating them. Germline V CDR1 and CDR2: SGDLS, YYNGEE. This CDR3 contains 16 residues. The sample consisted of peripheral blood. The rearrangement joins TRBV9 to TRBJ1-1, with a possible D match to TRBD1 (5 bases). The clonotype originates from an elderly man with active or convalescent COVID-19. The CDR3 sequence is CASSAPGGAVNTEAFF. As DNA, the CDR3 is TGTGCCAGCAGCGCCCCCGGTGGGGCGGTGAACACTGAAGCTTTCTTT.